Listed below are T cell receptor beta chains from one sample, sequenced in a study of blood T cells in healthy people across ages. TCRdb processed the 5' RACE reads anew with MiXCR; each CDR3 protein has one entry. Among around 1,700,000 distinct CDR3 sequences, approximately 28% were seen once, and the ten largest hold roughly 8.2%. Sequenced: blood. The receptors were sampled from a woman aged 30 to 39 in good health. The CDR3 runs from the conserved cysteine through the conserved F or W. Fields, in order: J gene, V gene, clone size, D gene, CDR3 length, CDR3 DNA, CDR3 protein. A D gene is named only where the DNA matches it firmly. Clone size appears in some rows only: once, few, many, or a class for an expanded clone.

TRBJ2-5	TRBV24-1	many	.	12	TGTGCCACCCGAGGGATCCAAGAGACCCAGTACTTC	CATRGIQETQYF
TRBJ2-5	TRBV20-1	many	TRBD2	14	TGCAGTGCTTTTATCGGGGGGGCCGAAGAGACCCAGTACTTC	CSAFIGGAEETQYF
TRBJ2-1	TRBV30	few	TRBD2	13	TGTGCCTGGGAGGCGGGGGGTTACAATGAGCAGTTCTTC	CAWEAGGYNEQFF
TRBJ2-1	TRBV24-1	.	.	13	TGTGCCACCAGTTCACAGGGTTGGCATGAGCAGTTCTTC	CATSSQGWHEQFF
TRBJ2-7	TRBV28	.	.	15	TGTGCCAGCAGTCAAGGGGACATTTCCTCCTACGAGCAGTACTTC	CASSQGDISSYEQYF
TRBJ2-2	TRBV20-1	.	TRBD2	16	TGCAGTGCTGTCCCCGGGACTAGCGGGGTCACCGGGGAGCTGTTTTTT	CSAVPGTSGVTGELFF
TRBJ1-2	TRBV27	many	.	17	TGTGCCAGCAGTTTCGGGGGAGTAGGGTCGAGCGACTATGGCTACACCTTC	CASSFGGVGSSDYGYTF
TRBJ2-7	TRBV3-1	.	.	15	TGTGCCAGCAGCCAAGCGATCACTGCCGCCTACGAGCAGTACTTC	CASSQAITAAYEQYF
TRBJ1-1	TRBV10-2	.	.	14	TGCGCCAGCAGTGTGACGGTGGAGGGCACTGAAGCTTTCTTT	CASSVTVEGTEAFF
TRBJ2-1	TRBV12-3/TRBV12-4	once	.	15	TGTGCCAGCAGTTACACCGGGTCCGAACGCAATGAGCAGTTCTTC	CASSYTGSERNEQFF
TRBJ1-2	TRBV7-2	.	TRBD1	17	TGTGCCAGCAGCCAACGTTGGGACAGGGGACTACTCTATGGCTACACCTTC	CASSQRWDRGLLYGYTF
TRBJ2-7	TRBV20-1	.	.	19	TGCAGTGCTAGAGACCTTAATTCAGACGGACAGTTTGGGTACTACGAGCAGTACTTC	CSARDLNSDGQFGYYEQYF
TRBJ2-3	TRBV2	once	.	15	TGTGCCAGCAGTCCCGGCATGGCGGACACAGATACGCAGTATTTT	CASSPGMADTDTQYF
TRBJ2-2	TRBV6-2/TRBV6-3	once	.	16	TGTGTCAGCAGTTACGGCCCGGGGGCGGACACCGGGGAGCTGTTTTTT	CVSSYGPGADTGELFF
TRBJ1-6	TRBV28	.	TRBD1	14	TGTGCCAGCAGAGGGACAGCAAAGCCCATAGCCCTCCACTTT	CASRGTAKPIALHF
TRBJ2-7	TRBV6-6	.	.	17	TGTGCCAGCAGTTACTCTCGGCAGGGTATTAGAACCTACGAGCAGTACTTC	CASSYSRQGIRTYEQYF
TRBJ2-5	TRBV6-6	.	.	13	TGTGCCAGCAGTAACTCGGGGGAAGAGACCCAGTACTTC	CASSNSGEETQYF
TRBJ2-5	TRBV5-1	.	TRBD1	13	TGCGCCAGCAGCTCCCTCGGACAGGGCGATCAGTACTTC	CASSSLGQGDQYF
TRBJ1-4	TRBV5-1	.	TRBD1	15	TGCGCCAGCAGCTTAGACAGGGAATGGAATGAAAAACTGTTTTTT	CASSLDREWNEKLFF
TRBJ2-7	TRBV7-2	.	.	15	TGTGCCAGCAGCTTGTCACCGGGCCCATTCTACGGGCAGTACTTC	CASSLSPGPFYGQYF
TRBJ2-1	TRBV15	many	TRBD2	15	TGTGCCACCAGCAGAGAAGTCGCGGGAGCGGGTGAGCAGTTCTTC	CATSREVAGAGEQFF
TRBJ2-1	TRBV29-1	few	TRBD1	14	TGCAGCGTTGGACGCACAGGGGGAAGTAATGAGCAGTTCTTC	CSVGRTGGSNEQFF
TRBJ1-2	TRBV4-3	few	.	16	TGCGCCAGCAGCCAAGATGACCTCAGGGAAAGAGGTGGCTACACCTTC	CASSQDDLRERGGYTF
TRBJ1-1	TRBV20-1	few	.	14	TGCAGTGCTAGGAGGGGTCAGCAGGGCACTGAAGCTTTCTTT	CSARRGQQGTEAFF
TRBJ2-7	TRBV4-3	few	TRBD2	15	TGCGCCAGCAGCCGAAAGACTAGCGGACCCTACGAGCAGTACTTC	CASSRKTSGPYEQYF
TRBJ2-5	TRBV7-7	.	TRBD1	14	TGTGCCAGCACCGCTGGACAGGGGCTAGAGACCCAGTACTTC	CASTAGQGLETQYF
TRBJ2-1	TRBV6-1	few	.	14	TGTGCCAGCAGTGGTGGCTTCTTGGGCAATGAGCAGTTCTTC	CASSGGFLGNEQFF
TRBJ2-7	TRBV7-9	few	.	12	TGTGCCAGCAGCTCCATCCTAAACGAGCAGTACTTC	CASSSILNEQYF
TRBJ1-3	TRBV12-3/TRBV12-4	.	.	15	TGTGCCAGCAGTATGACGGGCAGGTCTGGAAACACCATATATTTT	CASSMTGRSGNTIYF
TRBJ2-2	TRBV4-2	.	.	15	TGTGTCAGCAGCCAAGTTGGGCAGGGTATCGGGGAGCTGTTTTTT	CVSSQVGQGIGELFF
TRBJ1-3	TRBV7-6	.	TRBD1	13	TGTGCCAGCAGCAGGGACAGGGGGCACACCATATATTTT	CASSRDRGHTIYF
TRBJ1-2	TRBV7-9	.	.	15	TGTGCCAGCAGCTTAGTGGCAGCTTATCCCTATGGCTACACCTTC	CASSLVAAYPYGYTF
TRBJ2-2	TRBV5-1	few	TRBD2	16	TGCGCTAGCAGCCCAATGCTAGCGGGACGAACCGGGGAGCTGTTTTTT	CASSPMLAGRTGELFF
TRBJ2-1	TRBV28	few	.	13	TGTGCCGGCATTGGGGGACCGTACAATGAGCAGTTCTTC	CAGIGGPYNEQFF
TRBJ2-5	TRBV12-3/TRBV12-4	.	.	12	TGTGCCAGCAGTTTAATCCGCAATGAGCAGTACTTC	CASSLIRNEQYF
TRBJ2-4	TRBV6-2/TRBV6-3	.	.	15	TGTGCCAGCAGAAAACAGGGAATGGCCAAAAACATTCAGTACTTC	CASRKQGMAKNIQYF
TRBJ1-5	TRBV20-1	.	TRBD1	15	TGCAGTGCTAGAGTGACAGGGTATAGCAATCAGCCCCAGCATTTT	CSARVTGYSNQPQHF
TRBJ2-1	TRBV4-2	few	.	15	TGTGCCAGCACCCGGGACGCCCGAAGGGACAATGAGCAGTTCTTC	CASTRDARRDNEQFF
TRBJ2-6	TRBV6-2/TRBV6-3	.	TRBD2	16	TGTGCCAGCAGCCGTAAAGCGGGAGCTGGGGCCAACGTCCTGACTTTC	CASSRKAGAGANVLTF
TRBJ2-1	TRBV20-1	few	TRBD2	16	TGCAGTGCTAGGGGAGGTAGCGGGAGGAACTACAATGAGCAGTTCTTC	CSARGGSGRNYNEQFF
TRBJ2-7	TRBV28	many	.	11	TGTGCCAGCAGTTCCTCTCGCGAGCAGTACTTC	CASSSSREQYF
TRBJ2-7	TRBV9	few	.	14	TGTGCCAGCAGCGTAGGGCCAGGGATCGACGAGCAGTACTTC	CASSVGPGIDEQYF
TRBJ2-5	TRBV7-9	.	.	14	TGTGCCAGCAGCCCCACGGATCGTCAAGAGACCCAGTACTTC	CASSPTDRQETQYF